The 26 T cell receptor beta chains below were found in one sample sequenced in a study of cytomegalovirus exposure and HLA in healthy donors (dated by TCRdb to about 2017). Library generation was performed with the immunoSEQ multiplex PCR assay. A mixture of 60 forward primers for TCR Vbeta segments and 13 reverse primers for TCR Jbeta segments was used in the multiplex PCR. Here the immuneACCESS table is served through TCRdb, limited to in-frame sequences with V and J called. Missing clones are a known gap in these copies; in checked studies unresolved V genes cover under half, and the rest lacks a known reason. This sample comprises about 130,000 clones, less than 85% of them detected only once. Together, the top ten hold around 2.5% of the sample. The material sequenced was PBMCs. The source of these receptors is a man under 40 in good health and CMV-seronegative.

The J gene is TRBJ1-2, the V gene TRBV28, with unresolved D. Germline V lookup: CDR1 MDHEN, CDR2 SYDVKM. The CDR3 has 14 amino acids. V dropped 1 base and J dropped 4 bases, with 10 bases sitting between them. DNA of the CDR3: TGTGCCAGCAGTTTATCGGAAGAGGGCTATGGCTACACCTTC. It specifies CASSLSEEGYGYTF.

This rearrangement joins TRBV19 to TRBJ2-7; 7 nucleotides align to TRBD1. The V segment lost 5 bases and the J segment 9 bases; nucleotides outside the gene matches: 13. Germline CDR1 reads LNHDA; CDR2 reads SQIVND (reference sequence). This CDR3 is built from 14 residues. The chain's CDR3 is CASSAGTAVFVQYF. In nucleotides, the CDR3 is TGTGCCAGTAGTGCCGGGACAGCCGTGTTTGTGCAGTACTTC.

This clone was observed a single time. The V gene is TRBV12-5, the J gene TRBJ2-7; weak D call: TRBD1 (5 bases). CDR1 LGHNT and CDR2 FRNRAP come from the germline V gene. The V and J ends lost 7 bases and 2 bases respectively, with 18 bases between them. This CDR3 is built from 15 residues. CDR3 bases: TGTGCTAGTGTCCCGGATCACCGGACAACCTACGAGCAGTACTTC. Its protein is CASVPDHRTTYEQYF.

Written as DNA, the CDR3 is TGTGCCAGCAGCCCCGAGGGGCGGGGGAGGTACTTC. It translates to CASSPEGRGRYF. The rearrangement links TRBV7-2 to TRBJ2-5; 7 bases line up with TRBD2. The CDR3 is 12 amino acids. V lost 5 bases to trimming and J lost 13 bases; unmatched junction nucleotides: 10. The germline gives CDR1 SGHTA, CDR2 FQGNSA. The complete variable domain, with remaining parts taken from reference TRBV7-2 and TRBJ2-5, reads GAGVSQSPSNKVTEKGKDVELRCDPISGHTALYWYRQSLGQGLEFLIYFQGNSAPDKSGLPSDRFSAERTGGSVSTLTIQRTQQEDSAVYLCASSPEGRGRYFGPGTRLLVL.

This chain uses TRBV14 with TRBJ2-7, with D possibly TRBD1 on 6 matching bases. The CDR3 runs 11 residues. V lost 9 bases and J 3 bases, leaving 9 bases between the germline ends. From germline, CDR1 is SGHDN and CDR2 FVKESK. The CDR3 region is CASSDSYEQYF. CDR3 in DNA: TGTGCCAGTTCGGACAGCTACGAGCAGTACTTC.

This rearrangement joins TRBV6-5 to TRBJ1-5; tentative D call: TRBD1 (6 bases). The CDR3 has 13 residues. Germline CDR1 reads MNHEY; CDR2 reads SVGAGI. Between the trimmed V and J ends, which lost 4 bases and 6 bases, there was a span of 10 bases. CDR3 amino acids: CASSWDILQPQHF. DNA for the CDR3: TGTGCCAGCAGTTGGGACATCCTTCAGCCCCAGCATTTT.

The V and J genes are TRBV10-3 and TRBJ2-5, with 11 bases that match TRBD2. Germline V CDR1 and CDR2: ENHRY, SYGVKD. There are 15 residues in the CDR3. The V gene end was trimmed by 5 bases and the J gene end by 2 bases; junction bases not matched to a gene: 4. The CDR3 is CAISTGTSGQETQYF. The DNA for the CDR3 is TGTGCCATCAGTACCGGGACTAGCGGTCAAGAGACCCAGTACTTC.

V is TRBV10-1 and J is TRBJ2-1; D gene unclear. Trimming stripped 3 bases from V and 0 bases from J, with 6 bases between. CDR1 WNHNN and CDR2 SYGVQD come from the germline V gene (reference sequence). This CDR3 region has 14 residues. The CDR3 nucleotides read TGCGCCAGCAGTGACGGCGGCTCCTACAATGAGCAGTTCTTC. This sequence encodes CASSDGGSYNEQFF.

In its sample, this clone was seen a few times. The chain links TRBV5-4 to TRBJ1-1; TRBD1 matches 7 bases. This CDR3 is 13 amino acids long. V shed 2 bases, J shed 4 bases, and the junction held 2 bases outside the gene matches. The germline CDR1 and CDR2 sequences are SGHNT and YYREEE (reference sequence). The CDR3 DNA follows: TGTGCCAGCAGCTTTTACAGGGGCACTGAAGCTTTCTTT. Its translation: CASSFYRGTEAFF.

The chain uses TRBV14 and TRBJ2-7; 7 bases agree with TRBD1. Per the germline V gene, CDR1 is SGHDN and CDR2 is FVKESK. The CDR3 has 13 amino acids. J lost 6 bases, V lost 4 bases, and 6 bases had no gene match. CDR3 in amino acids: CASSPTGTVEQYF. The CDR3 DNA sequence: TGTGCCAGCAGCCCGACAGGGACCGTCGAGCAGTACTTC.

This clone was detected a few times. The V call is TRBV18, the J call TRBJ2-1, with TRBD1 identical over 8 bases. The CDR3 length is 17 residues. Germline loops: CDR1 KGHSH, CDR2 LQKENI. V lost 0 bases, J lost 7 bases, and 11 bases stayed unmatched. The CDR3: CASSPPVRDRLRNEQFF. The CDR3 nucleotides read TGTGCCAGCTCACCACCAGTCCGGGACAGGTTACGAAATGAGCAGTTCTTC.

J is TRBJ2-7 and V is TRBV28; 9 nucleotides line up with TRBD2. The CDR3 has 16 amino acids. Germline V gene lookup returns CDR1 MDHEN and CDR2 SYDVKM. V lost 7 bases to trimming and J lost 0 bases; unmatched junction nucleotides: 10. CDR3 region: CASIDRLADSSYEQYF. Written as DNA, the CDR3 is TGTGCCAGCATCGATAGACTAGCGGACAGCTCCTACGAGCAGTACTTC.

The chain employs TRBV19 and TRBJ2-2; 8 bases line up with TRBD2. Germline V lookup: CDR1 LNHDA, CDR2 SQIVND (reference sequence). Germline trimming cut 5 bases from V and 4 bases from J; bases unmatched to any gene: 6. The CDR3 totals 15 residues. CDR3 amino acids: CASSRGLVATGELFF. CDR3 nucleotide sequence: TGTGCCAGTAGTCGGGGACTAGTCGCCACCGGGGAGCTGTTTTTT.

This clone was counted between two and nine times. The chain is built from TRBV28 and TRBJ1-2; 9 bases map to TRBD1. After removal of 3 bases from V and 7 bases from J, the junction contained 9 bases not matched to a gene. The CDR3 has 15 residues. The germline V gene has CDR1 MDHEN and CDR2 SYDVKM. In DNA, the CDR3 is TGTGCCAGCAGTTTCCCATTTGGACAGGGGCCTGGCTACACCTTC. It translates to CASSFPFGQGPGYTF.

The table lists this clone with a count of one. The V and J genes are TRBV7-9 and TRBJ2-1, with D perhaps TRBD2 (5 bases). The length of the CDR3 is 15 residues. Trimming removed 0 bases from V and 5 bases from J, with 11 bases in between. CDR1 is SEHNR and CDR2 is FQNEAQ in the germline V gene (reference sequence). In nucleotides, the CDR3 is TGTGCCAGCAGCTTAGCGCTGGGAGTAAACAATGAGCAGTTCTTC. It specifies CASSLALGVNNEQFF.

V gene TRBV7-9 combines with J gene TRBJ1-1; the D is unclear. Germline-derived CDR1 and CDR2 are SEHNR and FQNEAQ (reference sequence). CDR3 length: 19 amino acids. The V gene lost 8 bases and the J gene lost 1 base, with 29 bases spanning the gap. For the CDR3, the DNA is TGTGCCAGCCGACGCTTTCCGAAAGGACTCCCTGGGGAGAACACTGAAGCTTTCTTT. Amino acids: CASRRFPKGLPGENTEAFF.

This chain joins TRBV6-1 and TRBJ1-2; D gene unclear. The germline gives CDR1 MNHNS, CDR2 SASEGT. CDR3 length: 13 residues. Trimming stripped 4 bases from V and 4 bases from J, with 10 bases between. DNA of the CDR3: TGTGCCAGCAGTGGGTCCGATAGCTATGGCTACACCTTC. It yields the protein CASSGSDSYGYTF.

The rearrangement links TRBV9 to TRBJ2-7; perhaps TRBD1 as D (5 bases). V was clipped by 0 bases and J by 3 bases, with 10 bases between them. The CDR3 runs to 14 residues. CDR1 and CDR2 from the germline V gene are SGDLS and YYNGEE. CDR3 residues: CASSVEIGDYEQYF. As DNA, the CDR3 is TGTGCCAGCAGCGTAGAAATAGGGGACTACGAGCAGTACTTC.

Written as DNA, the CDR3 is TGTGCCAGCAGCCAACGGGGGGTGGACAGCCCCTACGAGCAGTACTTC. It is translated as CASSQRGVDSPYEQYF. This chain connects TRBV4-2 to TRBJ2-7; the D gene is possibly TRBD2 (7 bases). Germline V gives CDR1 LGHNA, CDR2 YNFKEQ. This CDR3 is built from 16 residues. V was cut by 2 bases and J by 2 bases, with 16 bases left in between.

Note on this clone: A read error may account for a junction end that differs from germline. The chain has TRBV10-2 and TRBJ1-5; D may be TRBD1 (5 bases). CDR3 length: 12 residues. Germline V gives CDR1 WSHSY, CDR2 SAAADI. CDR3: CASSVRAQPQNF. In DNA, the CDR3 is TGCGCCAGCAGTGTCAGGGCTCAGCCCCAGAATTTT.

V is TRBV30 and J is TRBJ1-5, with 8 bases that match TRBD1. Germline V gene sequence: CDR1 GTSNPN, CDR2 SVGIG (reference sequence). The CDR3 totals 13 residues. V lost 2 bases and J lost 5; bases outside the gene matches: 2. CDR3 region: CAWSSQGDQPQHF. The CDR3 DNA sequence: TGTGCCTGGAGTTCACAGGGGGATCAGCCCCAGCATTTT.

This chain connects TRBV9 to TRBJ2-1; D is perhaps TRBD2 (6 bases). The CDR3 is made up of 16 amino acids. The germline V gene encodes CDR1 SGDLS and CDR2 YYNGEE. Trimming cost V 4 bases and J 0 bases, with 14 bases left between them. The CDR3 spells CASSTFSGSSYNEQFF. The DNA of the CDR3 is TGTGCCAGCAGCACATTTAGCGGTAGCTCCTACAATGAGCAGTTCTTC.

The J gene is TRBJ2-1, the V gene TRBV16, with 8 bases aligning to TRBD2. The V gene's germline CDR1 is KGHSY and CDR2 FQNENV. V shed 4 bases and J 2 bases; nucleotides not matched to a gene: 4. This CDR3 region has 15 residues. The DNA for the CDR3 is TGTGCCAGCAGCCGAAAACTAGCGGCCTACAATGAGCAGTTCTTC. It encodes CASSRKLAAYNEQFF.

The rearrangement links TRBV6-5 to TRBJ1-2; 9 bases are shared with TRBD1. Germline CDR1 MNHEY, CDR2 SVGAGI. After removal of 3 bases from V and 4 bases from J, the junction contained 9 bases not matched to a gene. CDR3 length: 16 residues. The CDR3 protein is CASSYILGDRAYGYTF. The CDR3 DNA is TGTGCCAGCAGTTATATATTAGGGGACAGGGCCTATGGCTACACCTTC.

The chain recombines TRBV6-5 with TRBJ1-1; 8 bases agree with TRBD1. Trimming removed 7 bases from V and 4 bases from J; junction bases left unmatched: 8. The CDR3 covers 14 residues. The germline CDR1 and CDR2 sequences are MNHEY and SVGAGI. As DNA, the CDR3 is TGTGCCAGCATTTTAATCCAGGGGGCCACTGAAGCTTTCTTT. It translates to CASILIQGATEAFF.

This clone has a single count. The chain is built from TRBV19 and TRBJ2-4, with 10 bases lining up with TRBD2. The CDR3 consists of 15 residues. The trim removed 7 bases at V and 6 bases at J, leaving 9 bases unmatched. In germline, CDR1 is LNHDA, CDR2 SQIVND (reference sequence). The CDR3 DNA sequence: TGTGCCAGTATGTTAGCGGGAGGCCGGGGAAACATTCAGTACTTC. Protein sequence: CASMLAGGRGNIQYF.